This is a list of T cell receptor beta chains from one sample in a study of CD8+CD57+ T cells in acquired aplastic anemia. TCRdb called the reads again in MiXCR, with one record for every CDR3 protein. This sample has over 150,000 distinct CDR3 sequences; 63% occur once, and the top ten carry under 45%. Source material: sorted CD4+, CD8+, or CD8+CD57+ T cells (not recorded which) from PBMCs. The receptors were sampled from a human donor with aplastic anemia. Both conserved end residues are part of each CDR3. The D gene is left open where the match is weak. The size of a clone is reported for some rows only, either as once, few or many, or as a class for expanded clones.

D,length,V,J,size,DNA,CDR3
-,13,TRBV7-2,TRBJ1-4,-,TGTGCCAGCACCCTGCGGGGTAATGAAAAACTGTTTTTT,CASTLRGNEKLFF
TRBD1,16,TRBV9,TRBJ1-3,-,TGTGCCAGCAGCGTTATGGACAGGGTATATGGCTACACCATATATTTT,CASSVMDRVYGYTIYF
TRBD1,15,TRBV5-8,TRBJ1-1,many,TGTGCCAGCAGCTCGCGACAGGGAGGGGGCACTGAAGCTTTCTTT,CASSSRQGGGTEAFF
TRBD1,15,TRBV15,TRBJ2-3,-,TGTGCCACCAGCTCGACAGGGGGCGGCCCAGATACGCAGTATTTT,CATSSTGGGPDTQYF
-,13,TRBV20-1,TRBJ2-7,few,TGCAGTGCTAGGCTGCAGGGGGGCTACGAGCAGTACTTC,CSARLQGGYEQYF
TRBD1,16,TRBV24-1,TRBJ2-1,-,TGTGCCACCAGTGACCGGGACAGAGGCTCCTACAATGAGCAGTTCTTC,CATSDRDRGSYNEQFF
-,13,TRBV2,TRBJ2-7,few,TGTGCCAGCAGTGTAGGATACCCCTACGAGCAGTACTTC,CASSVGYPYEQYF
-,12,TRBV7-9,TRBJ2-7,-,TGTGCCAGCAGCCCTAGGATTCACGAGCAGTACTTC,CASSPRIHEQYF
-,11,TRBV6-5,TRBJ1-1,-,TGTGCCAGCAGTTATGGGCCATACGCTTTCTTT,CASSYGPYAFF
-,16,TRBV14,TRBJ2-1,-,TGTGCCAGCAGCTTTGACCGCGGAGGGGGCTGGGATGAGCAGTTCTTC,CASSFDRGGGWDEQFF
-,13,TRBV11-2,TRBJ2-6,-,TGTGCCAGCAGCAACTCTGGGGCCAACGTCCTGACTTTC,CASSNSGANVLTF
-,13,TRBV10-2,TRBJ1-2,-,TGCGCCAGCAGTCCATTTGAAAACTATGGCTACACCTTC,CASSPFENYGYTF
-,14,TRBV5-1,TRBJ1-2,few,TGTGCCAGCAGCTTAGGGCAGGCGAACTATGGCTACACCTTC,CASSLGQANYGYTF
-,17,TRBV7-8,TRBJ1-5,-,TGTGCCAGCAGCACCGCCGGTATAAGGGGTGGCAATCAGCCCCAGCATTTT,CASSTAGIRGGNQPQHF
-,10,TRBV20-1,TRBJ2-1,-,TGCAGTGCTAGATTGGGTCAGCAGTTCTTC,CSARLGQQFF
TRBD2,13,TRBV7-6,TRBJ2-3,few,TGTGCCAGCAGCTTAGGGCTAGCGGGGGGGCAGTATTTT,CASSLGLAGGQYF
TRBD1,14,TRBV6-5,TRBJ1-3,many,TGTGCCAGCAGTGCCGACAGGGAGGTAAACACCATATATTTT,CASSADREVNTIYF